The sequence of this T cell receptor (beta chain) was determined in a study of blood T cells in healthy people across ages. Primed by a sample-barcoded 5' primer and a J-beta primer mix, a second PCR proceeded for 7 to 11 cycles. TCRdb called the 5' RACE reads again in MiXCR, with one record for every CDR3 protein. This table has about 1.4 million distinct CDR3 sequences, approximately 59% appearing once. Germline-derived CDR1 and CDR2 are SGHRS and YFSETQ. CDR3 length: 20 amino acids. After removal of 0 bases from V and 4 bases from J, the junction contained 13 bases not matched to a gene. Each sample gave at least 6 million isolated PBMCs.

The sequence was obtained from a man between 18 and 35 years old in good health. The sequenced material came from blood. The rearrangement links TRBV5-1 to TRBJ2-1; 13 nucleotides agree with TRBD2. CDR3 DNA sequence: TGCGCCAGCAGCTTGGGTGATGTCCGAGTACTAGCGGGGGGGTACAATGAGCAGTTCTTC. Protein sequence: CASSLGDVRVLAGGYNEQFF.